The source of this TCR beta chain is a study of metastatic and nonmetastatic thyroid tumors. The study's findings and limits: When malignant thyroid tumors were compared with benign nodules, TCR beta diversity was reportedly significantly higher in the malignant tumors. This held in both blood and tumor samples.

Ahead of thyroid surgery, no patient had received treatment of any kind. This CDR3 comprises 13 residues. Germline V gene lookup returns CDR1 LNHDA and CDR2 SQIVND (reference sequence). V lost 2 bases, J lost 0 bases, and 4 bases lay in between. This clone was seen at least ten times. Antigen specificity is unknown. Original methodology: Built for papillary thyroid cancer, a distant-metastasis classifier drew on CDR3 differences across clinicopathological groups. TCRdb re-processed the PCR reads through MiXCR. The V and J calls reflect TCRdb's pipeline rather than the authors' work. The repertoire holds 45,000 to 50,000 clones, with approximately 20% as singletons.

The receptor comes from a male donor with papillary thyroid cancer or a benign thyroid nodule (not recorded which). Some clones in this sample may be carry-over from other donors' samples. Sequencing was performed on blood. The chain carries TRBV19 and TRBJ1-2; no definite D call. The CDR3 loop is CASSIHANYGYTF. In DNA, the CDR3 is TGTGCCAGTAGTATACACGCTAACTATGGCTACACCTTC.